The 24 T cell receptor beta chains listed next were all sequenced from one sample in a study of blood T cells in healthy people across ages. Alongside a J-beta primer mix, a sample-barcoded 5' primer served in a second PCR lasting roughly 7 to 12 cycles. TCRdb re-derived calls from the 5' RACE reads in MiXCR, one entry per CDR3 protein. The sample has 500,000 to 550,000 distinct CDR3 sequences, less than 25% seen once. These data are also associated with another study on T cells of mothers and their children.

Material for sequencing was blood. These receptors originate from a boy between 10 and 17 years old in good health.

The chain uses TRBV11-3 and TRBJ2-3, with unresolved D. The V end was cut by 1 base, the J end by 0 bases, with 5 bases between. The CDR3 is 14 residues long. Germline V gene lookup returns CDR1 SGHNT and CDR2 YENEEA. Written as DNA, the CDR3 is TGTGCCAGCAGCTTAGCGTACAGCACAGATACGCAGTATTTT. Its protein is CASSLAYSTDTQYF.

This chain joins TRBV28 and TRBJ2-1; weak D call: TRBD1 (5 bases). Germline lookup yields CDR1 MDHEN and CDR2 SYDVKM. CDR3 size: 15 residues. The V end lost 5 bases, the J end lost 2 bases, and 13 bases lay between the germline ends. The CDR3 DNA sequence: TGTGCCAGCAGTCCCGAGACAGCGCCCTACAATGAGCAGTTCTTC. Translated, it gives CASSPETAPYNEQFF.

This clonotype was detected only a few times. The CDR3 DNA follows: TGTGCCACGGGCGTAAGCACAGATACGCAGTATTTT. Translating gives CATGVSTDTQYF. V and J are TRBV15 and TRBJ2-3; unclear D gene. Germline V gene data show CDR1 as LNHNV and CDR2 as YYDKDF (reference sequence). This CDR3 is built from 12 residues. V lost 9 bases to trimming and J lost 0 bases, with 7 bases between them.

This clonotype turned up a few times. CDR3 loop: CASSPPGLAGGPKDTQYF. The DNA for the CDR3 is TGTGCCAGCAGTCCCCCCGGGCTAGCGGGAGGGCCTAAAGATACGCAGTATTTT. The chain has TRBV28 and TRBJ2-3; 12 bases match TRBD2. V was pared by 5 bases and J by 5 bases, with 14 bases of the junction left unmatched. The CDR3 spans 18 residues. Germline V CDR1 and CDR2: MDHEN, SYDVKM.

The CDR3 region is CATSRGTGREDTQYF. CDR3 DNA sequence: TGTGCCACCAGCAGAGGGACAGGGAGGGAAGATACGCAGTATTTT. The chain joins TRBV15 to TRBJ2-3; D possibly corresponds to TRBD1 (8 bases). CDR3 length equals 15 residues. V dropped 1 base and J dropped 5 bases, with 13 bases sitting between them. From germline, CDR1 is LNHNV and CDR2 YYDKDF (reference sequence).

Remarks on this clonotype: An end of the junction differs from the germline gene, which may be a read error. This chain connects TRBV2 to TRBJ2-7; no firm D call. The CDR3 is 12 amino acids. The germline CDR1 and CDR2 sequences are SNHLY and FYNNEI. CDR3 in amino acids: CASSVGYYERYF. CDR3 in DNA: TGTGCCAGCAGTGTCGGCTACTACGAGCGGTACTTC.

This clonotype was recorded a few times. The V gene is TRBV28, the J gene TRBJ2-5, with D possibly called TRBD1 or TRBD2 (5 bases each). Germline CDR1 and CDR2: MDHEN and SYDVKM. The CDR3 sequence is 16 residues long. V lost 1 base, J lost 4 bases, and 16 bases lay in between. The CDR3 DNA follows: TGTGCCAGCAGTTTATTCCTCGGGGCACCCAGAGAGACCCAGTACTTC. Amino acids: CASSLFLGAPRETQYF.

This clonotype was counted a few times. J is TRBJ2-3 and V is TRBV7-2; D possibly matches TRBD1 or TRBD2 (6 bases each). Looked up from germline, CDR1 is SGHTA and CDR2 is FQGNSA. The CDR3 length is 13 residues. V shed 3 bases and J shed 5 bases, with 9 bases lying between them. The CDR3 DNA is TGTGCCAGCAGCTTTGGGGGGCTAGATACGCAGTATTTT. Encoded protein: CASSFGGLDTQYF.

The chain has TRBV7-2 and TRBJ2-7; D remains ambiguous. Germline CDR1 and CDR2: SGHTA and FQGNSA. The CDR3 covers 13 residues. V lost 5 bases and J lost 0, with 8 bases in between. CDR3 amino acids: CASSTYSSYEQYF. CDR3 sequence (DNA): TGTGCCAGCAGCACCTACAGCTCCTACGAGCAGTACTTC.

The chain recombines TRBV27 with TRBJ2-5; tentative D call: TRBD1 (5 bases). The better agreement between TRBJ2-7 and the DNA end casts doubt on the J call. CDR3 length: 13 residues. The germline V gene encodes CDR1 MNHEY and CDR2 SMNVEV (reference sequence). CDR3 sequence reads: CASRAGQNYEQYF. For the CDR3, the DNA is TGTGCCAGCAGAGCAGGACAAAACTACGAGCAGTACTTC.

Remarks on this clonotype: A much larger clone lies one base from this, so it may be a read error. V usage is TRBV24-1 and J usage is TRBJ2-4; 11 bases match TRBD2. This CDR3 comprises 17 residues. Per germline, CDR1 KGHDR and CDR2 SFDVKD. CDR3 region: CAASDATSGSTKNIQYF. CDR3 sequence (DNA): TGTGCCGCCAGTGATGCAACTAGCGGGAGTACCAAAAACATTCAGTACTTC.

Written as DNA, the CDR3 is TGTGCCAGCAGCCGCCTCGGACTAGCGGGGACGCTAAGCAATGAGCAGTTCTTC. Translating gives CASSRLGLAGTLSNEQFF. The chain recombines TRBV3-1 with TRBJ2-1, with 12 positions matching TRBD2. The germline CDR1 and CDR2 sequences are LGHDT and YNNKEL (reference sequence). This CDR3 has 18 amino acids. Germline trimming cut 4 bases from V and 6 bases from J; bases unmatched to any gene: 13.

This clonotype showed up just a few times. The rearrangement links TRBV27 to TRBJ2-2, with 12 bases fitting TRBD2. The CDR3 is 18 residues long. V shed 5 bases and J 3 bases; nucleotides not matched to a gene: 10. Per germline, CDR1 MNHEY and CDR2 SMNVEV (reference sequence). The CDR3, as DNA: TGTGCCAGCAGTCTTAACCCTAGACTAGCGGGGGACACCGGGGAGCTGTTTTTT. Its translation: CASSLNPRLAGDTGELFF.

This chain joins TRBV5-5 and TRBJ2-5, with 9 nucleotides matching TRBD2. The end of the DNA is better explained by TRBJ2-1, so the J call may be wrong. The CDR3 spans 16 residues. From germline, CDR1 is SGHKS and CDR2 YYEKEE (reference sequence). The CDR3 DNA follows: TGTGCCAGCAGCTTGTGGCGGGGGGGCCAATCAAGGGAGCAGTTCTTC. Translated: CASSLWRGGQSREQFF.

The chain employs TRBV5-5 and TRBJ1-3, with 8 bases fitting TRBD1. The germline V gene encodes CDR1 SGHKS and CDR2 YYEKEE (reference sequence). This CDR3 spans 15 amino acids. The ends lost 4 bases at V and 2 bases at J; junction bases unmatched: 5. The CDR3 DNA is TGTGCCAGCAGCCTCGGACAGGGCCCTGGAAACACCATATATTTT. Protein: CASSLGQGPGNTIYF.

Here the CDR3 reads CATSRVGGGYGYTF. DNA of the CDR3: TGTGCCACCAGCAGAGTTGGAGGGGGGTATGGCTACACCTTC. The gene calls are TRBV15 and TRBJ1-2; TRBD1 is a possible D gene (6 bases). The germline CDR1 and CDR2 sequences are LNHNV and YYDKDF (reference sequence). V was cut by 1 base and J by 5 bases, with 11 bases left in between. CDR3 length equals 14 residues.

V usage is TRBV27 and J usage is TRBJ2-1, with a tentative D call TRBD2 (6 bases). The J call is doubtful: the DNA matches TRBJ2-7 better. The CDR3 totals 14 residues. Germline V gene sequence: CDR1 MNHEY, CDR2 SMNVEV (reference sequence). The CDR3: CASSFGGPLGEQYF. For the CDR3, the DNA is TGTGCCAGCAGTTTCGGGGGTCCCTTGGGGGAGCAGTACTTC.

This clonotype was seen at least ten times. The DNA for the CDR3 is TGTGCCAGCAGCCAAGCGTTCCCGGGCAGAAGAAGATCTGGAAACACCATATATTTT. Translating it yields CASSQAFPGRRRSGNTIYF. The rearrangement links TRBV3-1 to TRBJ1-3; D uncertain. V lost 1 base and J lost 1, with 20 bases in between. Germline-derived CDR1 and CDR2 are LGHDT and YNNKEL (reference sequence). This CDR3 has 19 amino acids.

With respect to this clonotype: This may arise from a read error, as a much more abundant clone is one base away. The chain couples TRBV5-1 to TRBJ2-5, with 7 bases aligning to TRBD1. Trimming took 7 bases from V and 2 from J; bases not matched to a gene: 11. The V gene's germline CDR1 is SGHRS and CDR2 YFSETQ. The CDR3 is 15 residues long. CDR3 loop: CASGSDRVGQETQYF. Written as DNA, the CDR3 is TGCGCCAGCGGCTCCGACAGGGTAGGGCAAGAGACCCAGTACTTC.

The chain combines TRBV7-2 with TRBJ1-5; D not resolved. This CDR3 has 15 amino acids. The V end lost 5 bases, the J end lost 0 bases, and 11 bases lay between the germline ends. Germline CDR1 and CDR2: SGHTA and FQGNSA. The CDR3 region has the DNA TGTGCCAGCAGCCCCGGGCGGAATAGCAATCAGCCCCAGCATTTT. It yields the protein CASSPGRNSNQPQHF. Filled out from reference TRBV7-2 and TRBJ1-5, the complete variable domain reads GAGVSQSPSNKVTEKGKDVELRCDPISGHTALYWYRQSLGQGLEFLIYFQGNSAPDKSGLPSDRFSAERTGGSVSTLTIQRTQQEDSAVYLCASSPGRNSNQPQHFGDGTRLSIL.

The chain joins TRBV6-1 to TRBJ2-1; maybe TRBD1 (6 bases). Germline CDR1 MNHNS, CDR2 SASEGT. Trimming took off 1 base at V and 2 bases at J, with 9 bases between the two ends. The CDR3 totals 15 residues. CDR3 sequence (DNA): TGTGCCAGCAGTGAAGTCCGGACAGCCTACAATGAGCAGTTCTTC. Amino acids: CASSEVRTAYNEQFF.

This clonotype was counted only a few times. The CDR3 region has the DNA TGTGCCAGCCGGGGGGAGAGCTCCTACGAGCAGTACTTC. Translated, it gives CASRGESSYEQYF. The chain links TRBV6-2 or TRBV6-3 to TRBJ2-7; TRBD2 matches 7 bases. Looked up from germline, CDR1 is MNHEY and CDR2 is SVGEGT. The trim removed 8 bases at V and 0 bases at J, leaving 4 bases unmatched. CDR3 length: 13 amino acids.

This clonotype occurred a few times. In DNA form, the CDR3 reads TGTGCCAGCAGACCCGGGACTAGCGGGAGGGCTGGGGAGACCCAGTACTTC. Its protein product is CASRPGTSGRAGETQYF. The chain uses TRBV28 and TRBJ2-5; 16 nucleotides match TRBD2. Trimming cost V 6 bases and J 5 bases; bases outside gene matches: 9. This CDR3 spans 17 amino acids. CDR1 MDHEN and CDR2 SYDVKM come from the germline V gene. The variable domain in full, completed from reference TRBV28 and TRBJ2-5, reads DVKVTQSSRYLVKRTGEKVFLECVQDMDHENMFWYRQDPGLGLRLIYFSYDVKMKEKGDIPEGYSVSREKKERFSLILESASTNQTSMYLCASRPGTSGRAGETQYFGPGTRLLVL.

This clonotype was seen a handful of times. This rearrangement joins TRBV29-1 to TRBJ2-1; D not resolved. Germline V gene data show CDR1 as SQVTM and CDR2 as ANQGSEA. V gave up 3 bases and J gave up 9 bases, with 6 bases separating them. CDR3 length: 10 amino acids. The CDR3 DNA is TGCAGCGTTGAGCACAGTGAGCAGTTCTTC. This sequence encodes CSVEHSEQFF.